This TCR beta chain was recorded in a study of T cell changes during pregnancy in multiple sclerosis. This clone appeared once. Germline V gene lookup returns CDR1 SGHTA and CDR2 FQGTGA. V was pared by 0 bases and J by 0 bases, with 10 bases of the junction left unmatched. CDR3 size: 19 residues. Generated by immunoSEQ multiplex PCR, the TCRdb table keeps only in-frame clones and is missing some. The sample carries almost 50,000 clones, roughly nine tenths recorded once. This rearrangement joins TRBV7-3 to TRBJ2-3, with 9 bases that match TRBD1. The TCR sequence derives from a female donor in good health, enrolled as a control in a pregnancy study. The specimen comprised CD4+ T cells from peripheral blood mononuclear cells, sampled in the second trimester of pregnancy. The CDR3 region has the DNA TGTGCCAGCAGCTTAACCAGTGGCGGGGACAGGGCTAGCACAGATACGCAGTATTTT. Translated: CASSLTSGGDRASTDTQYF.